Reported below is one TCR beta chain. Its antigen is still unknown. Library preparation (for TCRbeta) was performed with unique molecular identifiers. TCRdb called the PCR reads again in MiXCR, with one record for every CDR3 protein. The sample has approximately 980,000 distinct CDR3 sequences, 25% to 35% seen once. This sample was taken from a study of T-cell reconstitution after alpha-beta-depleted transplantation in children. V shed 6 bases and J shed 7 bases, with 13 bases lying between them. The V gene's germline CDR1 is DFQATT and CDR2 SNEGSKA (reference sequence). The CDR3 sequence is 12 residues long. Findings and limits, study-wide: In some patients, recipient T cells and intrathymic progenitors surviving conditioning explained high day-60 diversity. One year post-transplant, T-cell counts and diversity were largely derived from T cells produced anew.

This material consisted of PBMCs, mostly from graft donor cells, taken 360 days after TCRalphabeta/CD19-depleted stem cell transplant. The chain carries TRBV20-1 and TRBJ2-1, with D tentatively TRBD1 or TRBD2 (6 bases each). This TCR was sampled from a boy in the first two years of life who had a stem cell transplant for SCID, so the T cells may come from the graft donor. CDR3 nucleotide sequence: TGCAGTGCGCGCCCGGGGGCGAATGAGCAGTTCTTC. This gives the protein CSARPGANEQFF.